A single T cell receptor (beta chain) is shown here with its context. Its antigen remains unidentified. The table came from immunoSEQ multiplex PCR; TCRdb's copy has only in-frame clones and leaves some out. The sample gives fewer than 80,000 clones, under 96% of which show up once; more than 4% is in the top ten. The V segment lost 2 bases and the J segment 4 bases; nucleotides outside the gene matches: 2. CDR3 length: 15 amino acids. The V gene's germline CDR1 is MNHEY and CDR2 SMNVEV (reference sequence). This sample stems from a study of cytomegalovirus exposure and HLA in healthy donors. Findings and limits, study-wide: A list of around 160 TCR beta chains associated with cytomegalovirus was given. The tendency of first-cohort TCR clusters to co-occur in the 90 to 150 validation repertoires emerged from a later analysis.

The sequencing sample was made of PBMCs. The TCR was taken from a woman between 18 and 30 years old in good health and CMV-seropositive. The V and J genes are TRBV27 and TRBJ2-6; 7 bases line up with TRBD1. The CDR3 bases are TGTGCCAGCAGTTTACAGGGGGTCGGGGCCAACGTCCTGACTTTC. It yields the protein CASSLQGVGANVLTF.